Listed below are T cell receptor beta chains from one sample, sequenced in a study of T cells in Graves' hyperthyroidism and ophthalmopathy. TCRdb reanalysed the multiplex PCR reads using MiXCR and keeps one entry per CDR3 protein. The table includes some 300,000 distinct CDR3 sequences, 13% detected once. The sample comprised blood. The origin of the receptors is a woman in her twenties or thirties with Graves' hyperthyroidism that later progressed to Graves' ophthalmopathy. Each CDR3 is given with its conserved first and last residue. D genes are given only for firm matches. Size tells how often a clone was seen (once, few, many) or the class of an expanded clone, and some rows leave it out.

CDR3aa: CSAGFRGANTGELFF
CDR3nt: TGCAGTGCTGGGTTCAGGGGGGCGAACACCGGGGAGCTGTTTTTT
d_gene: .
v_gene: TRBV20-1
j_gene: TRBJ2-2
abundance: .

CDR3aa: CASRTEGRATYEQYF
CDR3nt: TGTGCCAGCAGGACAGAGGGGAGGGCCACCTACGAGCAGTACTTC
d_gene: TRBD2
v_gene: TRBV7-8
j_gene: TRBJ2-7
abundance: many

CDR3aa: CASSSESGANVLTF
CDR3nt: TGTGCCAGCAGCTCCGAGTCTGGGGCCAACGTCCTGACTTTC
d_gene: .
v_gene: TRBV7-9
j_gene: TRBJ2-6
abundance: many

CDR3aa: CSVDRRGQRGNEQYF
CDR3nt: TGCAGCGTCGACCGGCGGGGGCAGCGCGGGAACGAGCAGTACTTC
d_gene: .
v_gene: TRBV29-1
j_gene: TRBJ2-7
abundance: many

CDR3aa: CASSVGSGSTYEQYF
CDR3nt: TGTGCCAGCAGCGTGGGTTCGGGATCCACCTACGAGCAGTACTTC
d_gene: .
v_gene: TRBV5-6
j_gene: TRBJ2-7
abundance: .

CDR3aa: CASSSSGTTGELLF
CDR3nt: TGTGCCAGCAGTTCCAGCGGGACCACCGGGGAGCTGCTTTTT
d_gene: TRBD2
v_gene: TRBV6-1
j_gene: TRBJ2-2
abundance: .

CDR3aa: CASSPPPLAGPSNEQFF
CDR3nt: TGTGCCAGCAGCCCTCCCCCACTAGCGGGGCCTTCCAATGAGCAGTTCTTC
d_gene: TRBD2
v_gene: TRBV11-2
j_gene: TRBJ2-1
abundance: .

CDR3aa: CASSQTGGNEKLFF
CDR3nt: TGTGCCAGCAGCCAGACAGGGGGGAATGAAAAACTGTTTTTT
d_gene: TRBD1
v_gene: TRBV7-9
j_gene: TRBJ1-4
abundance: few

CDR3aa: CASSSWTGGNTIYF
CDR3nt: TGTGCCAGCAGCTCCTGGACAGGGGGAAACACCATATATTTT
d_gene: TRBD1
v_gene: TRBV11-2
j_gene: TRBJ1-3
abundance: .

CDR3aa: CASVRGRNYEQFF
CDR3nt: TGTGCCAGCGTTCGGGGGAGGAACTATGAGCAGTTCTTC
d_gene: .
v_gene: TRBV6-2/TRBV6-3
j_gene: TRBJ2-1
abundance: many

CDR3aa: CASIPRVGGGRQETQYF
CDR3nt: TGTGCCAGCATTCCACGGGTTGGGGGAGGTCGCCAAGAGACCCAGTACTTC
d_gene: .
v_gene: TRBV6-1
j_gene: TRBJ2-5
abundance: many

CDR3aa: CAWSVSSSGNTIYF
CDR3nt: TGTGCCTGGAGTGTAAGCAGCTCTGGAAACACCATATATTTT
d_gene: .
v_gene: TRBV30
j_gene: TRBJ1-3
abundance: many

CDR3aa: CSARGTWDQPQHF
CDR3nt: TGCAGTGCTAGGGGGACGTGGGATCAGCCCCAGCATTTT
d_gene: .
v_gene: TRBV20-1
j_gene: TRBJ1-5
abundance: many

CDR3aa: CASSLLGLTYEQYF
CDR3nt: TGTGCCAGCAGTTTACTCGGACTAACCTACGAGCAGTACTTC
d_gene: .
v_gene: TRBV27
j_gene: TRBJ2-7
abundance: few

CDR3aa: CAWSVARGAKNIQYF
CDR3nt: TGTGCCTGGAGTGTGGCCCGGGGTGCCAAAAACATTCAGTACTTC
d_gene: .
v_gene: TRBV30
j_gene: TRBJ2-4
abundance: many

CDR3aa: CASSLDSLAHEQYF
CDR3nt: TGTGCCAGCAGCTTGGACAGCCTGGCCCACGAGCAGTACTTC
d_gene: .
v_gene: TRBV5-5
j_gene: TRBJ2-7
abundance: many

CDR3aa: CASRARDGYEQYF
CDR3nt: TGCGCCAGCCGGGCCAGGGACGGATACGAGCAGTACTTC
d_gene: .
v_gene: TRBV5-1
j_gene: TRBJ2-7
abundance: once

CDR3aa: CASSRTSTQETQYF
CDR3nt: TGTGCCAGTAGTCGGACTAGTACCCAAGAGACCCAGTACTTC
d_gene: TRBD2
v_gene: TRBV19
j_gene: TRBJ2-5
abundance: .

CDR3aa: CAWNRNTGELFF
CDR3nt: TGTGCCTGGAATAGGAACACCGGGGAGCTGTTTTTT
d_gene: .
v_gene: TRBV30
j_gene: TRBJ2-2
abundance: many

CDR3aa: CASGGYSPNYGYTF
CDR3nt: TGTGCCAGCGGCGGGTACAGTCCTAACTATGGCTACACCTTC
d_gene: .
v_gene: TRBV7-2
j_gene: TRBJ1-2
abundance: many

CDR3aa: CASSGWTGKLAGGAKNIQYF
CDR3nt: TGTGCCAGCAGTGGGTGGACAGGGAAACTCGCCGGGGGAGCCAAAAACATTCAGTACTTC
d_gene: TRBD1
v_gene: TRBV6-2/TRBV6-3
j_gene: TRBJ2-4
abundance: few

CDR3aa: CASSPLDGRAEQFF
CDR3nt: TGTGCCAGCAGCCCATTGGACGGGAGGGCTGAGCAGTTCTTC
d_gene: TRBD2
v_gene: TRBV7-2
j_gene: TRBJ2-1
abundance: many

CDR3aa: CASSQEWGTDASQQYF
CDR3nt: TGCGCCAGCAGCCAAGAATGGGGGACTGACGCGTCGCAGCAGTATTTT
d_gene: .
v_gene: TRBV4-1
j_gene: TRBJ2-3
abundance: .

CDR3aa: CASSDPYTGNSATDTQYF
CDR3nt: TGTGCCAGCAGTGACCCATATACAGGGAATTCGGCGACAGATACGCAGTATTTT
d_gene: .
v_gene: TRBV2
j_gene: TRBJ2-3
abundance: many

CDR3aa: CSARLAAGSYEQYF
CDR3nt: TGCAGTGCTCGACTAGCGGCAGGCTCCTACGAGCAGTACTTC
d_gene: TRBD2
v_gene: TRBV20-1
j_gene: TRBJ2-7
abundance: .

CDR3aa: CASSPRLPGQGKNEQYF
CDR3nt: TGTGCCAGCAGTCCCCGGCTACCGGGACAGGGTAAGAACGAGCAGTACTTC
d_gene: TRBD1
v_gene: TRBV27
j_gene: TRBJ2-7
abundance: many

CDR3aa: CASSLAGTGVLTQYF
CDR3nt: TGTGCCAGCAGCTTAGCCGGGACAGGGGTGTTGACCCAGTACTTC
d_gene: TRBD1
v_gene: TRBV7-2
j_gene: TRBJ2-5
abundance: many

CDR3aa: CASSFTGAAAFF
CDR3nt: TGTGCCAGCAGTTTCACAGGGGCGGCAGCTTTCTTT
d_gene: TRBD1
v_gene: TRBV12-3/TRBV12-4
j_gene: TRBJ1-1
abundance: many

CDR3aa: CASSFRTGYGYTF
CDR3nt: TGTGCCAGCAGTTTCAGGACAGGCTATGGCTACACCTTC
d_gene: TRBD1
v_gene: TRBV6-1
j_gene: TRBJ1-2
abundance: many

CDR3aa: CASSYRTSGRAGYEQYF
CDR3nt: TGTGCCAGCAGCTACCGGACTAGCGGGAGGGCAGGTTACGAGCAGTACTTC
d_gene: TRBD2
v_gene: TRBV5-1
j_gene: TRBJ2-7
abundance: .

CDR3aa: CATSDTLAEQETQYF
CDR3nt: TGTGCCACCAGTGATACGCTAGCGGAGCAAGAGACCCAGTACTTC
d_gene: TRBD2
v_gene: TRBV24-1
j_gene: TRBJ2-5
abundance: many

CDR3aa: CASSYGVGWRTEAFF
CDR3nt: TGTGCCAGCAGTTACGGCGTTGGGTGGCGCACTGAAGCTTTCTTT
d_gene: .
v_gene: TRBV6-6
j_gene: TRBJ1-1
abundance: few

CDR3aa: CASSLMVGETQYF
CDR3nt: TGTGCCAGCAGCCTTATGGTGGGAGAGACCCAGTACTTC
d_gene: .
v_gene: TRBV14
j_gene: TRBJ2-5
abundance: .

CDR3aa: CASKQDSSEDSPLHF
CDR3nt: TGTGCCAGCAAACAGGACAGCTCGGAGGATTCACCCCTCCACTTT
d_gene: .
v_gene: TRBV6-2/TRBV6-3
j_gene: TRBJ1-6
abundance: .

CDR3aa: CASSLDIVAYEQYF
CDR3nt: TGTGCCAGCAGCCTGGACATCGTAGCCTACGAGCAGTACTTC
d_gene: .
v_gene: TRBV12-3/TRBV12-4
j_gene: TRBJ2-7
abundance: many

CDR3aa: CASGVWRGGTGGNSNQPQHF
CDR3nt: TGCGCCAGCGGGGTTTGGAGGGGAGGCACAGGGGGGAATAGCAATCAGCCCCAGCATTTT
d_gene: TRBD1
v_gene: TRBV4-1
j_gene: TRBJ1-5
abundance: .

CDR3aa: CASSWVGGTAYEQYF
CDR3nt: TGCGCCAGCAGCTGGGTGGGGGGGACAGCGTACGAGCAGTACTTC
d_gene: .
v_gene: TRBV5-1
j_gene: TRBJ2-7
abundance: many

CDR3aa: CASSSGTGGKSPLHF
CDR3nt: TGTGCCAGCAGCTCTGGGACAGGGGGGAAGTCACCCCTCCACTTT
d_gene: TRBD1
v_gene: TRBV7-2
j_gene: TRBJ1-6
abundance: many

CDR3aa: CASERGTGTDTQYF
CDR3nt: TGTGCCAGTGAGCGCGGGACAGGCACAGATACGCAGTATTTT
d_gene: .
v_gene: TRBV19
j_gene: TRBJ2-3
abundance: many